Presented here are 15 T cell receptor beta chains from one specimen sequenced in a study of OX40 agonist ivuxolimab in advanced cancers. Measured with immunoSEQ multiplex PCR; TCRdb has only the in-frame clones, and not every one. The table has tens of thousands of clones, about 91% seen once. This material consisted of CD4+ or CD8+ T cells sorted from blood, taken in a trial of the OX40 agonist ivuxolimab. These receptors were taken from an adult with an advanced solid tumor such as melanoma, head and neck, liver or kidney cancer.

V and J are TRBV28 and TRBJ2-7; 8 positions match TRBD2. Looked up from germline, CDR1 is MDHEN and CDR2 is SYDVKM. V gave up 6 bases and J gave up 4 bases; unmatched junction bases: 8. This CDR3 region has 14 residues. The CDR3 loop reads CASRTAGEGYEQYF. Written as DNA, the CDR3 is TGTGCCAGCAGGACAGCGGGAGAGGGATACGAGCAGTACTTC.

The rearrangement links TRBV6-5 to TRBJ2-2; tentative D call: TRBD1 (6 bases). This CDR3 has 14 amino acids. Looked up from germline, CDR1 is MNHEY and CDR2 is SVGAGI. V was pared by 5 bases and J by 5 bases, with 12 bases between. CDR3 region: CASSPGVGTGELFF. For the CDR3, the DNA is TGTGCCAGCAGTCCAGGGGTGGGGACCGGGGAGCTGTTTTTT.

With regard to this clone: This same CDR3 is encoded by further DNA sequences in the sample. The V gene is TRBV7-9, the J gene TRBJ2-7; maybe TRBD2 (7 bases). Deletions cut 1 base from V and 7 bases from J, with 14 bases between. The CDR3 runs to 14 residues. Germline assignment: CDR1 SEHNR and CDR2 FQNEAQ (reference sequence). CDR3 coding DNA: TGTGCCAGCAGCTTAGGGCGGGGGCAGGGGGAGCAGTACTTC. Amino acid sequence: CASSLGRGQGEQYF.

V usage is TRBV14 and J usage is TRBJ2-7, with TRBD1 matching over 7 bases. The CDR3 sequence is 15 residues long. The junction had 13 bases not matched to a gene; V was cut back by 4 bases and J by 7 bases. Germline V gene data show CDR1 as SGHDN and CDR2 as FVKESK. CDR3 nucleotide sequence: TGTGCCAGCAGCCTTAGACCTCGGACAGGTGATGAGCAGTACTTC. This translates into CASSLRPRTGDEQYF.

V gene TRBV5-1 combines with J gene TRBJ1-4; D might be TRBD1 (6 bases). Looked up from germline, CDR1 is SGHRS and CDR2 is YFSETQ. This CDR3 is built from 15 residues. The V and J ends lost 5 bases and 5 bases respectively, with 16 bases between them. In nucleotides, the CDR3 is TGCGCCAGCAGAGATGGACAGCTGATAAATGAAAAACTGTTTTTT. It codes for CASRDGQLINEKLFF.

The rearrangement joins TRBV7-6 to TRBJ2-1, with 8 bases aligning to TRBD2. The CDR3 length is 15 residues. CDR1 SGHVS and CDR2 FNYEAQ come from the germline V gene. V lost 1 base, J lost 6 bases, and 5 bases stayed unmatched. CDR3 nucleotides: TGTGCCAGCAGCTTAGAACTCGGGAGGGTCAATGAGCAGTTCTTC. It is translated as CASSLELGRVNEQFF. Supplemented by reference TRBV7-6 and TRBJ2-1, the full variable domain reads GAGVSQSPRYKVTKRGQDVALRCDPISGHVSLYWYRQALGQGPEFLTYFNYEAQQDKSGLPNDRFSAERPEGSISTLTIQRTEQRDSAMYRCASSLELGRVNEQFFGPGTRLTVL.

The V call is TRBV6-1, the J call TRBJ1-2; TRBD1 agrees at 7 bases. The length of the CDR3 is 13 residues. The V segment lost 3 bases and the J segment 10 bases; nucleotides outside the gene matches: 8. Germline assignment: CDR1 MNHNS and CDR2 SASEGT. CDR3 bases: TGTGCCAGCAGTGACCGACAGGGAGGGACCTACACCTTC. It translates to CASSDRQGGTYTF.

This clone is a singleton in its sample. The chain combines TRBV5-1 with TRBJ2-7; 7 bases align to TRBD2. From germline, CDR1 is SGHRS and CDR2 YFSETQ. Losses at the gene ends were 2 bases for V and 2 bases for J; bases not matched to a gene: 1. This CDR3 spans 13 amino acids. DNA for the CDR3: TGCGCCAGCAGCTTCGGGACTACCTACGAGCAGTACTTC. Encoded protein: CASSFGTTYEQYF.

This clone was counted a single time. The chain uses TRBV5-6 and TRBJ2-7, with D hard to call. V dropped 4 bases and J dropped 4 bases, with 12 bases sitting between them. The CDR3 length is 13 residues. Per germline, CDR1 SGHDT and CDR2 YYEEEE. As DNA, the CDR3 is TGTGCCAGCAGCCCTTCTGGGCGGTACGAGCAGTACTTC. Protein product: CASSPSGRYEQYF.

The chain combines TRBV19 with TRBJ2-7; TRBD2 aligns across 10 bases. Germline lookup yields CDR1 LNHDA and CDR2 SQIVND (reference sequence). V lost 6 bases, J lost 2 bases, and 1 base stayed unmatched. The CDR3 loop spans 13 amino acids. CDR3 amino acids: CASRLAGAYEQYF. CDR3 DNA sequence: TGTGCCAGTAGGCTAGCGGGAGCCTACGAGCAGTACTTC.

The rearrangement joins TRBV6-1 to TRBJ1-2, with 9 bases that match TRBD1. Germline values: CDR1 MNHNS, CDR2 SASEGT. This CDR3 contains 14 residues. V lost 10 bases and J lost 8; bases outside the gene matches: 14. CDR3 bases: TGTGCCACCCTCCGACAGGGGGTTAGGGGCGGCTACACCTTC. It is translated as CATLRQGVRGGYTF.

The gene calls are TRBV5-1 and TRBJ1-1; possibly TRBD1 for D (5 bases). Per germline, CDR1 SGHRS and CDR2 YFSETQ. The CDR3 spans 18 residues. The V end was cut by 2 bases, the J end by 0 bases, with 20 bases between. The CDR3 bases are TGCGCCAGCAGCTTCGGGGGAGTTCGGATGGGCATGAACACTGAAGCTTTCTTT. This gives the protein CASSFGGVRMGMNTEAFF.

The table lists this clone with a count of one. This sequence joins TRBV18 and TRBJ2-7, with a possible D match to TRBD1 (6 bases). Germline CDR1 and CDR2: KGHSH and LQKENI. The CDR3 extends over 14 amino acids. V lost 3 bases and J 4 bases, leaving 13 bases between the germline ends. Here the CDR3 reads CASSPNRAWYEQYF. DNA of the CDR3: TGTGCCAGCTCACCGAACAGGGCGTGGTACGAGCAGTACTTC.

This clone was seen a single time. V gene TRBV27 combines with J gene TRBJ1-1; TRBD1 agrees at 7 bases. CDR3 length: 14 residues. After removal of 2 bases from V and 1 base from J, the junction contained 1 base not matched to a gene. Per germline, CDR1 MNHEY and CDR2 SMNVEV (reference sequence). The CDR3 sequence: CASSLPGGNTEAFF. The CDR3 DNA reads as TGTGCCAGCAGTTTACCAGGGGGGAACACTGAAGCTTTCTTT.

The gene calls are TRBV28 and TRBJ2-2; 7 bases line up with TRBD2. The CDR3 has 17 amino acids. The germline CDR1 and CDR2 sequences are MDHEN and SYDVKM. V lost 5 bases to trimming and J lost 6 bases; unmatched junction nucleotides: 15. CDR3 region: CASSNDKGGSWAGELFF. The CDR3 region has the DNA TGTGCCAGCAGTAACGACAAGGGCGGGAGTTGGGCCGGGGAGCTGTTTTTT.